This TCR beta chain came from a study of blood T cell repertoires in COVID-19. Looking at the study overall: The analysed material was cDNA or gDNA that came from T cells, B-cell-depleted T cells, or PBMCs.

In germline, CDR1 is SGHDT, CDR2 YYEEEE. With 4 bases removed from V and 8 bases from J, the gap between germline ends came to 12 bases. The CDR3 runs 13 residues. Authors' methods: Reference gene primer amplification yielded estimated nucleated cell counts. The data were produced by immunoSEQ multiplex PCR, yet TCRdb's version contains in-frame clones alone and is incomplete. V and J calls and clone size follow that table, whereas D and trimming were derived from the DNA. The data show approximately 270,000 clones, about nine tenths seen once. The sequenced sample consisted of peripheral blood. The clonotype comes from a woman in her thirties with COVID-19, enrolled during active disease. This chain uses TRBV5-6 with TRBJ1-4; no clear D. The CDR3 DNA reads TGTGCCAGCAGCCCTCGAGGTGGCGAAAAACTGTTTTTT. This gives the protein CASSPRGGEKLFF.